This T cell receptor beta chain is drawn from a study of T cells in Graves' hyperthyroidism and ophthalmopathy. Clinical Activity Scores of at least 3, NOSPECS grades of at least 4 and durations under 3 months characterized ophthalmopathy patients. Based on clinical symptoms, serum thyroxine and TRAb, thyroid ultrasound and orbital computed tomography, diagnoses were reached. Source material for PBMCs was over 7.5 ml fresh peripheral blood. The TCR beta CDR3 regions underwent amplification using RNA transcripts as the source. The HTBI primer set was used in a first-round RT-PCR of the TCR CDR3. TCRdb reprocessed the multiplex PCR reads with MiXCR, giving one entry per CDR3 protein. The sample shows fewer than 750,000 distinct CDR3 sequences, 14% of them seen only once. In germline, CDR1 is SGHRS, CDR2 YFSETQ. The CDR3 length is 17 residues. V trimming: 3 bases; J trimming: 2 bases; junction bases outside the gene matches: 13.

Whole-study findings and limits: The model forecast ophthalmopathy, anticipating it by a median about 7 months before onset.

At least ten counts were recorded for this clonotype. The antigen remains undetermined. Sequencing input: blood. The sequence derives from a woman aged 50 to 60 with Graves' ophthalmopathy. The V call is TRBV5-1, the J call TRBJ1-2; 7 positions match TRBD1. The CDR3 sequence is CASSSTGQPEGNYGYTF. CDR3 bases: TGCGCCAGCAGCTCCACGGGACAGCCGGAAGGGAACTATGGCTACACCTTC.